This section outlines one T cell receptor (beta chain) sequence together with its context. As yet, its antigen is unknown. The sample originates from a study of cytomegalovirus exposure and HLA in healthy donors. Study-wide results and limits: Cytomegalovirus association was assigned to under 200 TCR beta chains.

Here immunoSEQ multiplex PCR was the method, and the copy in TCRdb shows in-frame clones only, minus some. The sample has under 65,000 clones; 95% are singletons. CDR3 length: 14 amino acids. V lost 3 bases to trimming and J lost 2 bases, with 12 bases between them. The germline V gene has CDR1 SGDLS and CDR2 YYNGEE. Sequenced sample: PBMCs. V is TRBV9 and J is TRBJ2-7; perhaps TRBD2 as D (6 bases). This TCR derives from a woman aged 18-29 years in good health and CMV-seropositive. The CDR3 sequence is CASSDRDSPYEQYF. The CDR3 DNA sequence: TGTGCCAGCAGCGACCGGGACTCCCCCTACGAGCAGTACTTC.